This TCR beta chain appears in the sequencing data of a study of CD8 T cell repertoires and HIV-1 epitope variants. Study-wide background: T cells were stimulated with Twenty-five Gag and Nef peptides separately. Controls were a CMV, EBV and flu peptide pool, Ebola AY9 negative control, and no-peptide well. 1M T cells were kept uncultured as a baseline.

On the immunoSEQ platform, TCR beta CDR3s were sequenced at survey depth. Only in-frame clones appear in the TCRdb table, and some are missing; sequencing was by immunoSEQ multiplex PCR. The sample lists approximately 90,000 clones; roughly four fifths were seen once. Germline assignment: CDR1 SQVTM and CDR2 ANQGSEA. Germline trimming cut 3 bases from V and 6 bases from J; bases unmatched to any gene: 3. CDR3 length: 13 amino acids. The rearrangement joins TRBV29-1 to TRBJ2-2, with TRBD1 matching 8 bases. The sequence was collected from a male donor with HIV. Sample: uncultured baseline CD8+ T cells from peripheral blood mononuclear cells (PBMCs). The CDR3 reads CSVDTGGSGELFF. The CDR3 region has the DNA TGCAGCGTTGACACAGGGGGTTCCGGGGAGCTGTTTTTT.